The next 20 T cell receptor beta chains were all read from a single sample in a study of blood T cell repertoires in COVID-19. Measured with immunoSEQ multiplex PCR; TCRdb has only the in-frame clones, and not every one. The sample contains about 140,000 clones, more than 75% of which appear only once. The sequenced sample was peripheral blood. The source of these receptors is an elderly man with acute or convalescent COVID-19.

V gene TRBV20-1 combines with J gene TRBJ1-1; D is uncertain. Germline V CDR1 and CDR2: DFQATT, SNEGSKA (reference sequence). The CDR3 extends over 10 amino acids. V was pared by 8 bases and J by 12 bases, with 16 bases between. The CDR3 nucleotides read TGCAGTCCTGGGGAGGCCGGGACTTTCTTT. Amino acid sequence: CSPGEAGTFF.

The DNA for the CDR3 is TGTGCCAGCAGTTTTTTGGGAGAGTCTGGAAACACCATATATTTT. It specifies CASSFLGESGNTIYF. The V and J genes are TRBV28 and TRBJ1-3; D not certain. The CDR3 loop spans 15 amino acids. The V end lost 3 bases, the J end lost 1 base, and 10 bases lay between the germline ends. Germline V gives CDR1 MDHEN, CDR2 SYDVKM.

The chain joins TRBV7-2 to TRBJ1-2; D is ambiguous. The germline V gene encodes CDR1 SGHTA and CDR2 FQGNSA. The CDR3 is made up of 16 amino acids. V lost 1 base and J lost 8, with 20 bases in between. DNA of the CDR3: TGTGCCAGCAGCTTAGTGAGAGGGCACGGGATAGGCGGCTACACCTTC. Translating it yields CASSLVRGHGIGGYTF.

CDR3: CASSLYRNTEAFF. CDR3 in DNA: TGTGCCAGCAGCCTATACAGGAATACTGAAGCTTTCTTT. The chain has TRBV2 and TRBJ1-1; TRBD1 is a possible D gene (5 bases). V shed 6 bases and J shed 5 bases, with 13 bases lying between them. This CDR3 has 13 amino acids. Germline CDR1 and CDR2: SNHLY and FYNNEI. The whole variable domain, remainder taken from reference TRBV2 and TRBJ1-1, is EPEVTQTPSHQVTQMGQEVILRCVPISNHLYFYWYRQILGQKVEFLVSFYNNEISEKSEIFDDQFSVERPDGSNFTLKIRSTKLEDSAMYFCASSLYRNTEAFFGQGTRLTVV.

The chain combines TRBV10-2 with TRBJ2-1; 9 positions match TRBD1. CDR1 and CDR2 (germline): WSHSY, SAAADI. This CDR3 has 14 residues. Unmatched junction bases numbered 9, after V lost 6 bases and J lost 9 bases. The CDR3 bases are TGCGCCAGCAGGGGAGGACAGGGGCAAGGTGAGCAGTTCTTC. This translates into CASRGGQGQGEQFF.

The chain uses TRBV5-4 and TRBJ2-2; no firm D call. Germline CDR1 and CDR2: SGHNT and YYREEE (reference sequence). V lost 1 base, J lost 2 bases, and 9 bases lay in between. The CDR3 sequence is 15 residues long. CDR3 nucleotides: TGTGCCAGCAGCTTGAAACAGAAAAACACCGGGGAGCTGTTTTTT. This sequence encodes CASSLKQKNTGELFF.

The chain uses TRBV7-9 and TRBJ2-1; D is unclear. The CDR3 consists of 11 residues. The ends were cut back, 8 bases at V and 9 bases at J, with 11 bases in the middle. The germline V gene has CDR1 SEHNR and CDR2 FQNEAQ (reference sequence). The CDR3 protein is CASPSRPEQFF. CDR3 sequence (DNA): TGTGCCAGCCCCTCGAGGCCTGAGCAGTTCTTC.

V and J are TRBV6-6 and TRBJ1-2; a weak D match, TRBD1 (6 bases). Germline CDR1 MNHNY, CDR2 SVGAGI (reference sequence). CDR3 length: 14 amino acids. V shed 4 bases and J shed 3 bases, with 12 bases lying between them. For the CDR3, the DNA is TGTGCCAGCAGTTTACAGGGATCAGACTATGGCTACACCTTC. This translates into CASSLQGSDYGYTF.

This clone was found a few times. V usage is TRBV7-2 and J usage is TRBJ2-3; TRBD1 is a possible D gene (5 bases). Trimming pared 1 base from V and 4 bases from J, leaving 15 bases between. This CDR3 comprises 16 residues. In germline, CDR1 is SGHTA, CDR2 FQGNSA. As DNA, the CDR3 is TGTGCCAGCAGCTTAGGCGACAGACCCTTTGCAGATACGCAGTATTTT. Translating gives CASSLGDRPFADTQYF.

The chain carries TRBV9 and TRBJ2-3; TRBD2 matches 8 bases. The CDR3 spans 16 residues. Germline V CDR1 and CDR2: SGDLS, YYNGEE. V trimming: 3 bases; J trimming: 3 bases; junction bases outside the gene matches: 9. This chain's CDR3 is CASSDPTGGRTDTQYF. CDR3 DNA: TGTGCCAGCAGCGATCCGACGGGGGGGCGTACAGATACGCAGTATTTT. Full variable domain (rest looked up from reference TRBV9 and TRBJ2-3): DSGVTQTPKHLITATGQRVTLRCSPRSGDLSVYWYQQSLDQGLQFLIQYYNGEERAKGNILERFSAQQFPDLHSELNLSSLELGDSALYFCASSDPTGGRTDTQYFGPGTRLTVL.

V gene TRBV19 combines with J gene TRBJ2-7; TRBD1 matches 9 bases. The CDR3 loop spans 14 amino acids. Per germline, CDR1 LNHDA and CDR2 SQIVND (reference sequence). V lost 3 bases and J lost 2; bases outside the gene matches: 2. Here the CDR3 DNA reads TGTGCCAGTAGTATGGGGACAGGGACCTACGAGCAGTACTTC. Residues: CASSMGTGTYEQYF.

V and J are TRBV4-3 and TRBJ2-1, with 9 bases fitting TRBD2. The ends lost 1 base at V and 4 bases at J; junction bases unmatched: 5. Germline loops: CDR1 LGHNA, CDR2 YSLEER. This CDR3 spans 16 amino acids. The DNA for the CDR3 is TGCGCCAGCAGCCAAGTATCTAGCGGGGCTTACAATGAGCAGTTCTTC. Its translation: CASSQVSSGAYNEQFF.

The rearrangement joins TRBV5-6 to TRBJ2-1; perhaps TRBD1 as D (5 bases). CDR1 SGHDT and CDR2 YYEEEE come from the germline V gene. The CDR3 length is 15 residues. Trimming cost V 0 bases and J 9 bases, with 16 bases left between them. The CDR3 protein is CASSLARVRVGEQFF. The CDR3, as DNA: TGTGCCAGCAGCTTGGCACGGGTCAGGGTGGGTGAGCAGTTCTTC.

The CDR3 spells CASSLHGSSYNEQFF. CDR3 nucleotide sequence: TGTGCCAGCAGCTTACACGGGAGCTCCTACAATGAGCAGTTCTTC. The chain carries TRBV7-9 and TRBJ2-1; D may be TRBD2 (6 bases). This CDR3 comprises 15 residues. The V gene's germline CDR1 is SEHNR and CDR2 FQNEAQ (reference sequence). Trimming removed 2 bases at V and 0 bases at J, with 8 bases between.

This rearrangement joins TRBV12-3 or TRBV12-4 to TRBJ1-5; D remains ambiguous. The length of the CDR3 is 12 residues. V lost 8 bases, J lost 7 bases, and 12 bases lay in between. CDR3 bases: TGTGCCAGCCAAGCCGGAGGGCAGCCCCAGCATTTT. As protein: CASQAGGQPQHF.

This clone showed up just once. The chain has TRBV11-2 and TRBJ2-1, with 7 bases lining up with TRBD1. The CDR3 sequence is 17 residues long. V trimming: 3 bases; J trimming: 3 bases; junction bases outside the gene matches: 11. The germline V gene encodes CDR1 SGHAT and CDR2 FQNNGV. CDR3 in DNA: TGTGCCAGCAGCTTTTTGAAGACAGGGCTAAACTACAATGAGCAGTTCTTC. Encoded protein: CASSFLKTGLNYNEQFF.

V is TRBV5-1 and J is TRBJ2-3; no definite D call. CDR3 length: 15 residues. Trimming took 0 bases from V and 0 from J, leaving 8 bases between them. Germline CDR1 is SGHRS and CDR2 is YFSETQ. The CDR3 region is CASSLELVSTDTQYF. CDR3 nucleotide sequence: TGCGCCAGCAGCTTGGAGCTGGTTAGCACAGATACGCAGTATTTT.

This chain uses TRBV27 with TRBJ1-5; 7 positions match TRBD1. Trimming cost V 5 bases and J 5 bases; bases outside gene matches: 9. The germline CDR1 and CDR2 sequences are MNHEY and SMNVEV (reference sequence). The CDR3 sequence is 15 residues long. Here the CDR3 DNA reads TGTGCCAGCAGTCCTCACCCTACAGGGGATCAGCCCCAGCATTTT. It codes for CASSPHPTGDQPQHF.

The chain links TRBV2 to TRBJ2-1; a possible D gene is TRBD2 (6 bases). V was shortened by 0 bases and J by 4 bases, with 13 bases between the two germline ends. Germline loops: CDR1 SNHLY, CDR2 FYNNEI. The CDR3 runs to 16 residues. Here the CDR3 reads CASSEAWGEGYNEQFF. The CDR3 nucleotides read TGTGCCAGCAGTGAAGCCTGGGGGGAAGGGTACAATGAGCAGTTCTTC.

This clone was seen a handful of times. At one of its ends the junction is not consistent with the germline gene, which may arise from a read error. The CDR3 DNA sequence: TGTGCCAGCAGGGAGGGAGGGCAGGGCTACGATGAGCAGTTCTTC. Protein sequence: CASREGGQGYDEQFF. The chain is built from TRBV2 and TRBJ2-1, with 7 bases identical to TRBD2. CDR1 is SNHLY and CDR2 is FYNNEI in the germline V gene. This CDR3 is 15 amino acids long.